The clone carrying this T cell receptor beta chain has more than one count but fewer than ten. Its antigen remains unknown. One entry per CDR3 protein results from TCRdb running MiXCR on the RT-PCR reads. The sample yields 630,000 or so distinct CDR3 sequences, approximately 14% seen once. V was cut by 1 base and J by 5 bases, with 16 bases left in between. Per the germline V gene, CDR1 is MNHEY and CDR2 is SVGEGT. The CDR3 runs 16 residues. The sample comes from a study of response to subunit inactivated influenza vaccine. Study findings and constraints: Each seasonal influenza vaccination recruits few new T cells, the authors suggested.

This chain joins TRBV6-2 or TRBV6-3 and TRBJ2-3; either TRBD1 or TRBD2 may supply D (5 bases each). The TCR originated in a man between 45 and 60 years old who received an inactivated influenza vaccine. The material was PBMCs from blood, obtained 11 to 12 days after vaccination. This CDR3 is CASSYYGAVLGDTQYF. The CDR3 DNA reads as TGTGCCAGCAGTTACTACGGGGCAGTATTAGGAGATACGCAGTATTTT.